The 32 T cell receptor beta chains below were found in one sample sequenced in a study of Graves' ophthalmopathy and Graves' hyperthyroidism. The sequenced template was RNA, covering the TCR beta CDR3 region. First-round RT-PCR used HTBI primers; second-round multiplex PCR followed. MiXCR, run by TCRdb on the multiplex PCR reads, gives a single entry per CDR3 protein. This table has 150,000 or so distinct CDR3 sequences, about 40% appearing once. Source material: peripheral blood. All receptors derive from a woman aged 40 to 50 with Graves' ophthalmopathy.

The CDR3 spells CASSYRVPNTEAFF. The CDR3 DNA reads as TGTGCCAGTAGCTACCGAGTTCCGAACACTGAAGCTTTCTTT. The chain has TRBV19 and TRBJ1-1; no reliable D call. CDR1 is LNHDA and CDR2 is SQIVND in the germline V gene (reference sequence). Between the trimmed V and J ends, which lost 6 bases and 1 base, there was a span of 12 bases. The CDR3 is made up of 14 amino acids. The whole variable domain, filled in from reference TRBV19 and TRBJ1-1, reads DGGITQSPKYLFRKEGQNVTLSCEQNLNHDAMYWYRQDPGQGLRLIYYSQIVNDFQKGDIAEGYSVSREKKESFPLTVTSAQKNPTAFYLCASSYRVPNTEAFFGQGTRLTVV.

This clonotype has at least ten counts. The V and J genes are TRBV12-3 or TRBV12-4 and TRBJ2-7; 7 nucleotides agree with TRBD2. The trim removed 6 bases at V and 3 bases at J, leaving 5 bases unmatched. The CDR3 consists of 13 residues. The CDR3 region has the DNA TGTGCCAGCAGCCTCGGCGGGGGCTACGAGCAGTACTTC. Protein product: CASSLGGGYEQYF.

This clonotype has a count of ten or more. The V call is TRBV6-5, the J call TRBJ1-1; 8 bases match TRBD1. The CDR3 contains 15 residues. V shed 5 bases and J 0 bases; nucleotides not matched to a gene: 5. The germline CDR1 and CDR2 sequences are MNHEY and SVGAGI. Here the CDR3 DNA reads TGTGCCAGCAGTCAGGGGGCGGGTATGAACACTGAAGCTTTCTTT. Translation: CASSQGAGMNTEAFF.

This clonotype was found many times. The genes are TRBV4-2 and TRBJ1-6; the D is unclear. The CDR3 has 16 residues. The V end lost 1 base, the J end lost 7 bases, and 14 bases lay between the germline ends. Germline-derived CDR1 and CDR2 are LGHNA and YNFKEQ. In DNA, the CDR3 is TGTGCCAGCAGCCAAGGAAAAGGGTATTCCAATTCACCCCTCCACTTT. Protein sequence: CASSQGKGYSNSPLHF.

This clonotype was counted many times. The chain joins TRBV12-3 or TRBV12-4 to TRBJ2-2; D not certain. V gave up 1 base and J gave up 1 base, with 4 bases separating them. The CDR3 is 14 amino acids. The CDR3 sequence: CASSLGENTGELFF. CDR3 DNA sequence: TGTGCCAGCAGTTTAGGCGAGAACACCGGGGAGCTGTTTTTT.

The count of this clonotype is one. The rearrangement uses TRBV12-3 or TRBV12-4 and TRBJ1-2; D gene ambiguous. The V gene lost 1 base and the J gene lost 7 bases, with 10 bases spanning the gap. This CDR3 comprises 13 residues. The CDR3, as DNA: TGTGCCAGCAGTTTAGACAGCCGGTCTGGCTACACCTTC. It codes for CASSLDSRSGYTF.

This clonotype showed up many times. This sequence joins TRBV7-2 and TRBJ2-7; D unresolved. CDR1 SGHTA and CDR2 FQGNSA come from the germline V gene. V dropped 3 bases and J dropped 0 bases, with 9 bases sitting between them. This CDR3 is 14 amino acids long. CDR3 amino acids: CASSFGANSYEQYF. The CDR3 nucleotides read TGTGCCAGCAGCTTCGGAGCGAACTCCTACGAGCAGTACTTC.

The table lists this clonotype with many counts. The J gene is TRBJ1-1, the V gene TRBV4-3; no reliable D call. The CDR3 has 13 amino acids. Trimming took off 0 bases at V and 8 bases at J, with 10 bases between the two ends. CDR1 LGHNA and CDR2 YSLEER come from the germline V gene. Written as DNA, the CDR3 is TGCGCCAGCAGCCAAGAAGCATACGCCGAAGCTTTCTTT. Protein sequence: CASSQEAYAEAFF.

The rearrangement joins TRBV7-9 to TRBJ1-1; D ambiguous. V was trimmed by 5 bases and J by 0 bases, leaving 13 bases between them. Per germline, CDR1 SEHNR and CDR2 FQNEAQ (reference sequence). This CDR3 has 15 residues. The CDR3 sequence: CASSPQWRVNTEAFF. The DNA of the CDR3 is TGTGCCAGCAGCCCCCAATGGCGCGTGAACACTGAAGCTTTCTTT.

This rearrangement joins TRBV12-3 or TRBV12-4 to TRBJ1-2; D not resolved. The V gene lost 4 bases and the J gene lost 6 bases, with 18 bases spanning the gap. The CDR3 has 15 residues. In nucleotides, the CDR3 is TGTGCCAGCAGTTCTACCCAACACGGGAGGGATGGCTACACCTTC. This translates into CASSSTQHGRDGYTF.

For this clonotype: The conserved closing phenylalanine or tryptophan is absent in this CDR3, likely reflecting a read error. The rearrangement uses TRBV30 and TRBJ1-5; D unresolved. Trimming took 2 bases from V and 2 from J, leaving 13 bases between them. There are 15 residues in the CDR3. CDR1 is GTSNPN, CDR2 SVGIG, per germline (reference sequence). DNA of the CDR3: TGTGCCTGGAGTTTGAGAATTGGGCGCAATCAGCCCCAGCATTTG. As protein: CAWSLRIGRNQPQHL.

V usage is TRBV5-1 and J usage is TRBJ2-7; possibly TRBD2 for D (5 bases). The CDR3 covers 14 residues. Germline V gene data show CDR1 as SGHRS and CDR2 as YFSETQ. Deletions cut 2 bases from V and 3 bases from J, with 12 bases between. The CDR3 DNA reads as TGCGCCAGCAGCTTCCGGGGTCCGGGCTACGAGCAGTACTTC. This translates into CASSFRGPGYEQYF.

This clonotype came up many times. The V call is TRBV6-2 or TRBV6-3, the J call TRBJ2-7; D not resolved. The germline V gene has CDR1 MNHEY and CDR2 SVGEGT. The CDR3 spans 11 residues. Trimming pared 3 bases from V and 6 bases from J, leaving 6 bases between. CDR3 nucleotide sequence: TGTGCCAGCAGTTATCAGAGCGAGCAGTACTTC. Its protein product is CASSYQSEQYF.

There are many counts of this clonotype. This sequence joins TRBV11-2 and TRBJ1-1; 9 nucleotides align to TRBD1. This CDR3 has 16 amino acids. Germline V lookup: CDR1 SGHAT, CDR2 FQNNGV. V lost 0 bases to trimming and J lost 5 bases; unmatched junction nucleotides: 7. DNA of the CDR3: TGTGCCAGCAGCTTAGACCAACAGGGGGCGAGGACTGAAGCTTTCTTT. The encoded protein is CASSLDQQGARTEAFF.

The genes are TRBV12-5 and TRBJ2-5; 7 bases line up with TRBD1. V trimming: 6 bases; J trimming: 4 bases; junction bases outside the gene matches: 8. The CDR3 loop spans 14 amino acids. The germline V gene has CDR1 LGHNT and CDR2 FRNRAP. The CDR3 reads CASGPGQPGETQYF. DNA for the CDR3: TGTGCTAGTGGCCCGGGACAGCCCGGAGAGACCCAGTACTTC. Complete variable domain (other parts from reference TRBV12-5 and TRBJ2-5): DARVTQTPRHKVTEMGQEVTMRCQPILGHNTVFWYRQTMMQGLELLAYFRNRAPLDDSGMPKDRFSAEMPDATLATLKIQPSEPRDSAVYFCASGPGQPGETQYFGPGTRLLVL.

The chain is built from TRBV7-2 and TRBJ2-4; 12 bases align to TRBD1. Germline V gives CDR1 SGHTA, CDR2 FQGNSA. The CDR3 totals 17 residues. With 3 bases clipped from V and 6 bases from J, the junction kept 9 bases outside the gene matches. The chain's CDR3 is CASSLGTGTGGSNIQYF. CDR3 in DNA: TGTGCCAGCAGCTTGGGCACCGGGACAGGGGGCTCAAACATTCAGTACTTC.

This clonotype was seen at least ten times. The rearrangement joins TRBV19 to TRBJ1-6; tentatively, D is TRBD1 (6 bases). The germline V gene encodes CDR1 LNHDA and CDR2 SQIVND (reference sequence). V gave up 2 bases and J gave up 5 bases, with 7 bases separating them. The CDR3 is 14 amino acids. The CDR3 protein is CASSIRGDNSPLHF. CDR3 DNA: TGTGCCAGTAGTATAAGGGGGGATAATTCACCCCTCCACTTT.

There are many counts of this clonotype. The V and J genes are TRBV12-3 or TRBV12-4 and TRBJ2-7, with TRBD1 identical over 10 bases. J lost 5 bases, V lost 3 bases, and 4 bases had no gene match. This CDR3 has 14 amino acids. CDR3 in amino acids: CASSLGTGVDEQYF. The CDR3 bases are TGTGCCAGCAGTTTGGGGACAGGGGTTGACGAGCAGTACTTC.

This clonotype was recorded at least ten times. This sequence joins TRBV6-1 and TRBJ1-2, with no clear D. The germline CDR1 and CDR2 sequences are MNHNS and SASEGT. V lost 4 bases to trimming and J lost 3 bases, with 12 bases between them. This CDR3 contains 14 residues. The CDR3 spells CASSAPETDYGYTF. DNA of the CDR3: TGTGCCAGCAGTGCCCCGGAAACGGACTATGGCTACACCTTC.

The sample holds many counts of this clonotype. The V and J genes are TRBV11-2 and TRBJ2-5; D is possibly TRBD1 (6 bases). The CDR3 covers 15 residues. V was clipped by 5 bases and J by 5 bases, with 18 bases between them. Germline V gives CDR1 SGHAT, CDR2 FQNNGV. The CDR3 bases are TGTGCCAGCAGCCCCCGGGACAACCTGGGGGAGACCCAGTACTTC. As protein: CASSPRDNLGETQYF.

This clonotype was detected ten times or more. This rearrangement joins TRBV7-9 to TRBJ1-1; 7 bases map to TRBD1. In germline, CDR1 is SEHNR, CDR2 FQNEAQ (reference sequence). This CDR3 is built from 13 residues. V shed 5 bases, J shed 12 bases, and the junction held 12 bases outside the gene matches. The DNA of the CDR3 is TGTGCCAGCAGCCAGGAATCGACAGGGAAGACTTTCTTT. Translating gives CASSQESTGKTFF.

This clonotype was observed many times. CDR3 sequence (DNA): TGTGCCACCACTTCCGGGACTAGCTACACCGGGGAGCTGTTTTTT. It yields the protein CATTSGTSYTGELFF. The rearrangement uses TRBV24-1 and TRBJ2-2; 9 bases line up with TRBD2. Germline V gene data show CDR1 as KGHDR and CDR2 as SFDVKD. Losses at the gene ends were 8 bases for V and 3 bases for J; bases not matched to a gene: 6. CDR3 length equals 15 residues.

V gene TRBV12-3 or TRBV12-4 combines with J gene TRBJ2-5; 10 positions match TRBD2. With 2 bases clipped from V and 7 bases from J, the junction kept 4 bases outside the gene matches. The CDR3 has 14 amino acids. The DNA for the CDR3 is TGTGCCAGCAGTTTACTAGCGGGAGATGGGACCCAGTACTTC. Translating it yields CASSLLAGDGTQYF.

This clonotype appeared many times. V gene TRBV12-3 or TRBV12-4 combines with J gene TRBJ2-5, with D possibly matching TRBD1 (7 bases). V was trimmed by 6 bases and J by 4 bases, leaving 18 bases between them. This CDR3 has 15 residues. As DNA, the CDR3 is TGTGCCAGCAGCCCCGGGGGTAGGGGGCGAGAGACCCAGTACTTC. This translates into CASSPGGRGRETQYF.

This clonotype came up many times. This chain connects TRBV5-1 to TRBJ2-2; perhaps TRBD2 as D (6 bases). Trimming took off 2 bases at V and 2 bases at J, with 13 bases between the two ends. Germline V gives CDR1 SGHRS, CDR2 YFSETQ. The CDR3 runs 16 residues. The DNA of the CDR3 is TGCGCCAGCAGCTTAGGGGACTCTCCTAACACCGGGGAGCTGTTTTTT. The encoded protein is CASSLGDSPNTGELFF.

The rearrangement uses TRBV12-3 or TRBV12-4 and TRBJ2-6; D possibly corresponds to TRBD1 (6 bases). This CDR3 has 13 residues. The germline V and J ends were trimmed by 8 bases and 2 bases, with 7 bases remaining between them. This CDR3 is CASGGAGANVLTF. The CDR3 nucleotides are TGTGCCAGCGGGGGCGCTGGGGCCAACGTCCTGACTTTC.

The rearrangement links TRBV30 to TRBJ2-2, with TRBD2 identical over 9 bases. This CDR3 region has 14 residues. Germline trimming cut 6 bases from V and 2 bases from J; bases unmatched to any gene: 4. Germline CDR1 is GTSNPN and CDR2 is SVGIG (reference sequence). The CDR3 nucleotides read TGTGCCTGTGGCGGGACTAGCAACACCGGGGAGCTGTTTTTT. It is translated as CACGGTSNTGELFF.

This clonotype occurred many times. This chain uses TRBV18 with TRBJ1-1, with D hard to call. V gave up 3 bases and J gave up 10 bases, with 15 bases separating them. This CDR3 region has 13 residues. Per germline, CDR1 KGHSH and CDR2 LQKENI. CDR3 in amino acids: CASSPSSSVGAFF. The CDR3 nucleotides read TGTGCCAGCTCACCGTCAAGCTCGGTCGGAGCTTTCTTT. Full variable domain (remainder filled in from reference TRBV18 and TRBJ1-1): NAGVMQNPRHLVRRRGQEARLRCSPMKGHSHVYWYRQLPEEGLKFMVYLQKENIIDESGMPKERFSAEFPKEGPSILRIQQVVRGDSAAYFCASSPSSSVGAFFGQGTRLTVV.

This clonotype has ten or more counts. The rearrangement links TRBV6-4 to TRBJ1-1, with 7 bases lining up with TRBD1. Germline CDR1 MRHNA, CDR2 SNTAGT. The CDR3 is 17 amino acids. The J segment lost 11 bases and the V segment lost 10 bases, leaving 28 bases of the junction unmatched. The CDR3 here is CATIDRESGTETRGAFF. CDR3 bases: TGTGCCACCATAGACAGGGAAAGCGGGACAGAAACTCGGGGGGCTTTCTTT.

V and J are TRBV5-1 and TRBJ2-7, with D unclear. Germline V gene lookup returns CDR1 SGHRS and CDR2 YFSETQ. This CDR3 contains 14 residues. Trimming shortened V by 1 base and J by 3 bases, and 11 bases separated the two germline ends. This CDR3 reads CASSLNLQFYEQYF. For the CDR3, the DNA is TGCGCCAGCAGCTTGAATCTTCAGTTCTACGAGCAGTACTTC.

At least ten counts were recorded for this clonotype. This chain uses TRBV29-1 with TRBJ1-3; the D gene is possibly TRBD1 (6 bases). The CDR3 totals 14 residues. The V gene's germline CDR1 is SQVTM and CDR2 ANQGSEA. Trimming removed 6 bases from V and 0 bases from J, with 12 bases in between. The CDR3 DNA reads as TGCAGCGTCGCGGACAGCATCTCTGGAAACACCATATATTTT. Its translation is CSVADSISGNTIYF. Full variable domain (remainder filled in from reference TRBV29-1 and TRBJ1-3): SAVISQKPSRDICQRGTSLTIQCQVDSQVTMMFWYRQQPGQSLTLIATANQGSEATYESGFVIDKFPISRPNLTFSTLTVSNMSPEDSSIYLCSVADSISGNTIYFGEGSWLTVV.

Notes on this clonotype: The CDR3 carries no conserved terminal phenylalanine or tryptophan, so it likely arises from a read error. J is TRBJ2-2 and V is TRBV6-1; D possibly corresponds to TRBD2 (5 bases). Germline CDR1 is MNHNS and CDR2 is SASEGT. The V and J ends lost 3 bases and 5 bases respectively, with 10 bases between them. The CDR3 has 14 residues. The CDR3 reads CASSEVSETGELFS. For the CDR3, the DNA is TGTGCCAGCAGTGAGGTTAGCGAAACCGGGGAGCTGTTTTCT.